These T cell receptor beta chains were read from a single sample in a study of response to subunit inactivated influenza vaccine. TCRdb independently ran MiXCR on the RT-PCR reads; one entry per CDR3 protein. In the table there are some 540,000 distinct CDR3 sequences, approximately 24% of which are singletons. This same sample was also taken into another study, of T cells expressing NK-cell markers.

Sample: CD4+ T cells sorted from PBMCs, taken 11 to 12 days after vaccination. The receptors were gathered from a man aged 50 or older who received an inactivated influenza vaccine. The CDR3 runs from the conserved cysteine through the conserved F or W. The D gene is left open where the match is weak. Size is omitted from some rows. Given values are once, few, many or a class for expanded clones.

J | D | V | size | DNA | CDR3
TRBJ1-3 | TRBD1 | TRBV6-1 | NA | TGTGCCAGCAGACAGGGACAGGGTGAAAACACCATATATTTT | CASRQGQGENTIYF
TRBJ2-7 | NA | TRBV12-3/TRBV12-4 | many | TGTGCCAGCAGTTCCGGGACGGGGCCCTACGAGCAGTACTTC | CASSSGTGPYEQYF
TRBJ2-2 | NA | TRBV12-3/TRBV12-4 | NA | TGTGCCAGCAGTTCGCGGGGACGAGGGGACTACACCGGGGAGCTGTTTTTT | CASSSRGRGDYTGELFF
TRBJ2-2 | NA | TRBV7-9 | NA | TGTGCCAGCAGCTTAGTCGTGGCGAACACCGGGGAGCTGTTTTTT | CASSLVVANTGELFF
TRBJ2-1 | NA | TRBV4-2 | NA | TGTGCCAGCAGCCAAGAGGGCAGCTCCTACAATGAGCAGTTCTTC | CASSQEGSSYNEQFF
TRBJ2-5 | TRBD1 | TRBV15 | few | TGTGCCACCAGCAGAGGGGGACAGAACCAAGAGACCCAGTACTTC | CATSRGGQNQETQYF
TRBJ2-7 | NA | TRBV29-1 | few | TGCAGCGCCACAGGGCTCTCCTACGAGCAGTACTTC | CSATGLSYEQYF
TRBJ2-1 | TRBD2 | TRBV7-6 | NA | TGTGCCAGCAGCTTACAAGCGGGGGTATACAATGAGCAGTTCTTC | CASSLQAGVYNEQFF
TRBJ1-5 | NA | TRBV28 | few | TGTGCCAGCAGTTCCCGGGGGACACCGAATCAGCCCCAGCATTTT | CASSSRGTPNQPQHF
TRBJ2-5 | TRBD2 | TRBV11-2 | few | TGTGCCAGCAGCTCCATCGCGGGAGGGCCATATGAGACCCAGTACTTC | CASSSIAGGPYETQYF
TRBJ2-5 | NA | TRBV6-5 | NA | TGTGCTCGGACACCAGGGTGGGAGACCCAGTACTTC | CARTPGWETQYF
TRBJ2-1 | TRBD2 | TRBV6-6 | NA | TGTGCCAGCAAGGGCGGGAGCAATGAGCAGTTCTTC | CASKGGSNEQFF
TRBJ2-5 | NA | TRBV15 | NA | TGTGCCACCAGCAGAGATCACGGGGGAGAGACCCAGTACTTC | CATSRDHGGETQYF
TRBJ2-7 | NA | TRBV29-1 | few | TGCAGCGTAAACACAGGGTCCGAGCAGTACTTC | CSVNTGSEQYF
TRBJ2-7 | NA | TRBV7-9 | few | TGTGCCAGCAGCTTAGCCGTCCAGGGTGGCGAGCAGTACTTC | CASSLAVQGGEQYF
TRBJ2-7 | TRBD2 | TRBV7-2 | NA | TGTGCCAGCAGACCCGAAGCGGGAGGTTCCTACGAGCAGTACTTC | CASRPEAGGSYEQYF
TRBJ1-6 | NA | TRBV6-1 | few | TGTGCCACCTCGGGGGGTGCGAATAATTCACCCCTCCACTTT | CATSGGANNSPLHF
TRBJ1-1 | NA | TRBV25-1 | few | TGTGCCAGCAAAGGGAGTTTGTCCACTGAAGCTTTCTTT | CASKGSLSTEAFF
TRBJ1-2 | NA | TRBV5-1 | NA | TGCGCCAGCTTGGAGGACGGCGGTACCTTC | CASLEDGGTF
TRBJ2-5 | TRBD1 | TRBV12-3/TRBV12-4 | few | TGTGCCAGCAGTCCTAATGACAGGGGCCCCCAAGAGACCCAGTACTTC | CASSPNDRGPQETQYF
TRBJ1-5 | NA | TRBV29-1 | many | TGCAGCGCCTCGACAGGCAAAGGCGGCAATCAGCCCCAGCATTTT | CSASTGKGGNQPQHF
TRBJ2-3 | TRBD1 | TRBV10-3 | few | TGTGCCATCAGTGAACAGGGGCCTCCTAGCACAGATACGCAGTATTTT | CAISEQGPPSTDTQYF
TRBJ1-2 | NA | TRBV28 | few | TGTGCCAGCAGCCCCTTCAACTATGGCTACACCTTC | CASSPFNYGYTF
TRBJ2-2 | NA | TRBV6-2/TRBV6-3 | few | TGTGCCAGCAGTAACAGGGTGAATACCGGGGAGCTGTTTTTT | CASSNRVNTGELFF
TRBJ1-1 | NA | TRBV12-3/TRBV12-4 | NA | TGTGCCAGCAGTTTATCGGCGGAGGGCACTGAAGCTTTCTTT | CASSLSAEGTEAFF
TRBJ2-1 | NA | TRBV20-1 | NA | TGCAGTGCTAGGGGGACCGGGTCAGGAGTCTATGAGCAGTTCTTC | CSARGTGSGVYEQFF
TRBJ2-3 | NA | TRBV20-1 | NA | TGCAGTGCTAGCTTTGGGAATCGGGCAGATACGCAGTATTTT | CSASFGNRADTQYF
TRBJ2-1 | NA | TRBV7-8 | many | TGTGCCAGCAGCTCAGAGCAACTATCAACCTACAATGAGCAGTTCTTC | CASSSEQLSTYNEQFF
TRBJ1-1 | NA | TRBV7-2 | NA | TGTGCCAGCACCCTAGAAGGGCACACTGAAGCTTTCTTT | CASTLEGHTEAFF
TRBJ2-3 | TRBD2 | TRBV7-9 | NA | TGTGCCAGCAGCTTACTGCTAGCGGGGGGGCCGGATACGCAGTATTTT | CASSLLLAGGPDTQYF
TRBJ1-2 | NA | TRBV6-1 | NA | TGTGCCAGCAGGGCCCCGGGTACCTATGGCTACACCTTC | CASRAPGTYGYTF
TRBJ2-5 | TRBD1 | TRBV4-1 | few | TGCGCCAGCAGCCAAGGTTTGGGGACAGGGGTGGAGACCCAGTACTTC | CASSQGLGTGVETQYF
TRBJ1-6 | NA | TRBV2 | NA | TGTGCCAGTAGCCTAAGGGGCAGGAATTCACCCCTCCACTTT | CASSLRGRNSPLHF
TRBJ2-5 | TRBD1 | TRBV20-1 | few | TGCAGTGCTAGAGTGGGACAGGGCCAAGAGACCCAGTACTTC | CSARVGQGQETQYF
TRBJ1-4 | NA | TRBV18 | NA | TGTGCCAGCTCACCCGAGGCTGAAAAACTGTTTTTT | CASSPEAEKLFF
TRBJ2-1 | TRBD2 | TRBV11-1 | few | TGTGCCAGCAGCCCAACTCGGGGACTAGCGGGTATAAGCTCCTACAATGAGCAGTTCTTC | CASSPTRGLAGISSYNEQFF
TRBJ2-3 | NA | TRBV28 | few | TGTGCCAGCAGTTCATTGCGACGGGCTTCTGATACGCAGTATTTT | CASSSLRRASDTQYF
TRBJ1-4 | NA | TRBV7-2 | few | TGTGCCAGCAGCTCCCGACAAGGTCCGGAAAAACTGTTTTTT | CASSSRQGPEKLFF
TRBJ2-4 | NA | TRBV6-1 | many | TGTGCCAGCAGCCCCGCGGGCGGCGGAAACATTCAGTACTTC | CASSPAGGGNIQYF
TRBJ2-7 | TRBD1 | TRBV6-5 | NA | TGTGCCAGCAGTTACCGGACAGGGAAGGGGTACGAGCAGTACTTC | CASSYRTGKGYEQYF
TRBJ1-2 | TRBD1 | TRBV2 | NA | TGTGCCAGCAGTTTCGACAGGGGTCCTTTCGACACCTTC | CASSFDRGPFDTF
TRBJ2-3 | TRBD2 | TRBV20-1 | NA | TGCAGTGCTAGAGATAGCGGGAACACAGATACGCAGTATTTT | CSARDSGNTDTQYF
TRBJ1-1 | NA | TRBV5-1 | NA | TGCGCCAGCAGCTTGGGTGGCGAGAACACTGAAGCTTTCTTT | CASSLGGENTEAFF
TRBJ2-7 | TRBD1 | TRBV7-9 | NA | TGTGCCAGCAGCTTACCTTCCGGGACAGGAACGGGTCAGTACTTC | CASSLPSGTGTGQYF
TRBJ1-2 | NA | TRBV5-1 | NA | TGCGCCAGCAGCTTGGATGGCCGGACTAACTATGGCTACACCTTC | CASSLDGRTNYGYTF
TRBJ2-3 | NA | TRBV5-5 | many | TGTGCCAGCAGCTTGGAAAGGGCAGATACGCAGTATTTT | CASSLERADTQYF
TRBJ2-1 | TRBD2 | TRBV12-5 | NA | TGTGCTAGTGGTGCCCCCGGGACTAGCAATGAGCAGTTCTTC | CASGAPGTSNEQFF
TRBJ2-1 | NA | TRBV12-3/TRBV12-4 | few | TGTGCCAGCACCGTGGATGTCAATGAGCAGTTCTTC | CASTVDVNEQFF
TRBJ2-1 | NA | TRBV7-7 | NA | TGTGCCAGCAGCTTAGATGTGGGGTACAATGAGCAGTTCTTC | CASSLDVGYNEQFF
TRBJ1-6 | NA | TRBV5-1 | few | TGCGCCAGCAGCTTGGGGGGGGTTGGAAATTCACCCCTCCACTTT | CASSLGGVGNSPLHF
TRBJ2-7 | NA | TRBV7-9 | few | TGTGCCAGCAGCTCTTTCGGGCGAGGGTCGTACGAGCAGTACTTC | CASSSFGRGSYEQYF
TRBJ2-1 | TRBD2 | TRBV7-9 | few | TGTGCCAGCCTCGGGACTAGCGGGAGTTGGAATGAGCAGTTCTTC | CASLGTSGSWNEQFF
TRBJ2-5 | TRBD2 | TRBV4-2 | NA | TGTGCCAGCAGCCAAGAAAGCGGGGGGAACCAAGAGACCCAGTACTTC | CASSQESGGNQETQYF
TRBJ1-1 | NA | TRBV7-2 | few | TGTGCCAGCAGCTCCGTCCCGGGTGGGGAAGCTTTCTTT | CASSSVPGGEAFF
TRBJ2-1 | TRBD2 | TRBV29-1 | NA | TGCAGCGTTGGAGGGCGGCTAGCGGAATACAATGAGCAGTTCTTC | CSVGGRLAEYNEQFF
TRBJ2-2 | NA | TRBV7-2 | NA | TGTGCCAGCAGCTTAATGTTGAACACCGGGGAGCTGTTTTTT | CASSLMLNTGELFF
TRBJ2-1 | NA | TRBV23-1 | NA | TGCGCCAGCAGTCAATCTGGGCCCACGATGGACAGAAACAATGAGCAGTTCTTC | CASSQSGPTMDRNNEQFF
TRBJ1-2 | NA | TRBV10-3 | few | TGTGCCATCAGTGAGATGGGGGGGGCTCATGGCTATGGCTACACCTTC | CAISEMGGAHGYGYTF
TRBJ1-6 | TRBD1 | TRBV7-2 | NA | TGTGCCAGCCCCCTGCCAGGGGGATCACCCCTCCACTTT | CASPLPGGSPLHF
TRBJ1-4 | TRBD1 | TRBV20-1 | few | TGCAGTGCTCCGAAGAGGACAGGGATTAGCACTAATGAAAAACTGTTTTTT | CSAPKRTGISTNEKLFF